The TCR beta chain described here comes from a study of blood T cell repertoires in COVID-19. Assay: immunoSEQ multiplex PCR; the TCRdb copy retains only in-frame clones and omits some. The table shows about 170,000 clones, with 83% occurring only once. V was pared by 3 bases and J by 8 bases, with 8 bases of the junction left unmatched. The CDR3 length is 14 residues. Germline CDR1 and CDR2: SGHNT and YYREEE (reference sequence). Sequences were obtained from peripheral blood. This TCR came from a woman older than 75 with acute or convalescent COVID-19. The J gene is TRBJ1-1, the V gene TRBV5-4, with 9 bases that match TRBD1. Written as DNA, the CDR3 is TGTGCCAGCAGCTCGGGACAGGGCAGATTAGAAGCTTTCTTT. This sequence encodes CASSSGQGRLEAFF.